Each of the 21 T cell receptor beta chains below was sequenced from the same sample in a study of T cell responses to AZD1222 COVID-19 vaccine. The protocol was immunoSEQ multiplex PCR, while the TCRdb copy is restricted to in-frame clones and leaves out a portion. Of 85,000 to 130,000 clones in the sample, 90% are singletons; the top ten hold less than 9.5%. The sequencing used peripheral blood, collected 28 days after the second AZD1222 dose. These receptors all come from an adult who received the AZD1222 COVID-19 vaccine.

V usage is TRBV6-5 and J usage is TRBJ1-5; 7 bases are a match to TRBD1. V lost 5 bases, J lost 2 bases, and 6 bases stayed unmatched. CDR1 MNHEY and CDR2 SVGAGI come from the germline V gene. This CDR3 contains 15 residues. CDR3 in amino acids: CASSNIRGGNQPQHF. In nucleotides, the CDR3 is TGTGCCAGCAGTAATATCAGGGGGGGCAATCAGCCCCAGCATTTT.

The J gene is TRBJ2-5, the V gene TRBV9, with 7 bases lining up with TRBD1. Looked up from germline, CDR1 is SGDLS and CDR2 is YYNGEE. The CDR3 is 14 amino acids. The junction had 9 bases not matched to a gene; V was cut back by 3 bases and J by 7 bases. This CDR3 is CASSDRQGTATQYF. CDR3 DNA: TGTGCCAGCAGCGATAGACAGGGCACAGCGACCCAGTACTTC.

This clone occurred once. CDR3 DNA sequence: TGTGCCAGCAGCAGCCTCCCGGGACAGGGCAACAATGAGCAGTTCTTC. Amino acids: CASSSLPGQGNNEQFF. The genes are TRBV7-3 and TRBJ2-1; 9 nucleotides align to TRBD1. Losses at the gene ends were 5 bases for V and 5 bases for J; bases not matched to a gene: 10. The germline V gene has CDR1 SGHTA and CDR2 FQGTGA. The CDR3 length is 16 residues.

The chain has TRBV18 and TRBJ1-1, with a weak D call TRBD1 (6 bases). The CDR3 covers 15 residues. Trimming removed 3 bases at V and 1 base at J, with 12 bases between. From germline, CDR1 is KGHSH and CDR2 LQKENI. The CDR3 spells CASSPGRGTNTEAFF. The CDR3 DNA sequence: TGTGCCAGCTCACCTGGAAGGGGGACGAACACTGAAGCTTTCTTT.

The chain employs TRBV6-5 and TRBJ1-1, with D possibly TRBD1 on 6 matching bases. The germline gives CDR1 MNHEY, CDR2 SVGAGI. V was shortened by 7 bases and J by 10 bases, with 16 bases between the two germline ends. CDR3 length equals 12 residues. The CDR3 here is CASISGGPRAFF. The CDR3 DNA reads TGTGCCAGCATCTCGGGGGGGCCGAGAGCTTTCTTT.

The rearrangement joins TRBV5-4 to TRBJ2-3; TRBD2 matches at 7 bases. CDR3 size: 15 residues. Germline V gene data show CDR1 as SGHNT and CDR2 as YYREEE (reference sequence). With 4 bases clipped from V and 2 bases from J, the junction kept 7 bases outside the gene matches. The CDR3 region has the DNA TGTGCCAGCAGCCCGCCAGCGGGGCTCACAGATACGCAGTATTTT. Translation gives CASSPPAGLTDTQYF.

V gene TRBV18 combines with J gene TRBJ2-5, with 11 bases fitting TRBD2. The CDR3 runs 15 residues. Trimming cost V 0 bases and J 3 bases; bases outside gene matches: 0. Germline values: CDR1 KGHSH, CDR2 LQKENI. The CDR3, as DNA: TGTGCCAGCTCACCACCTAGCGGGGGGGAAGAGACCCAGTACTTC. It is translated as CASSPPSGGEETQYF.

The V and J genes are TRBV5-1 and TRBJ2-3; 9 positions agree with TRBD2. The CDR3 consists of 17 residues. Trimming at V came to 0 bases and at J to 0 bases, leaving 5 bases not matched to a gene. Germline V gene lookup returns CDR1 SGHRS and CDR2 YFSETQ. DNA for the CDR3: TGCGCCAGCAGCTTGGGAGGGACTAGCACTAGCACAGATACGCAGTATTTT. This encodes CASSLGGTSTSTDTQYF. The full variable domain, its missing parts supplied by reference TRBV5-1 and TRBJ2-3, is KAGVTQTPRYLIKTRGQQVTLSCSPISGHRSVSWYQQTPGQGLQFLFEYFSETQRNKGNFPGRFSGRQFSNSRSEMNVSTLELGDSALYLCASSLGGTSTSTDTQYFGPGTRLTVL.

This CDR3 reads CASSYPGLGREKLFF. In DNA form, the CDR3 reads TGTGCCAGCAGTTATCCGGGTCTGGGAAGGGAAAAACTGTTTTTT. V gene TRBV6-2 or TRBV6-3 combines with J gene TRBJ1-4, with unresolved D. CDR3 size: 15 residues. The V gene lost 3 bases and the J gene lost 8 bases, with 16 bases spanning the gap. Germline V gene data show CDR1 as MNHEY and CDR2 as SVGEGT.

The count of this clone is one. The chain links TRBV5-6 to TRBJ2-2, with D unclear. Germline CDR1 and CDR2: SGHDT and YYEEEE. The CDR3 runs to 15 residues. With 3 bases removed from V and 0 bases from J, the gap between germline ends came to 9 bases. In DNA form, the CDR3 reads TGTGCCAGCAGCTATGGACGCCCGAACACCGGGGAGCTGTTTTTT. Translating gives CASSYGRPNTGELFF. Filled out from reference TRBV5-6 and TRBJ2-2, the complete variable domain reads DAGVTQSPTHLIKTRGQQVTLRCSPKSGHDTVSWYQQALGQGPQFIFQYYEEEERQRGNFPDRFSGHQFPNYSSELNVNALLLGDSALYLCASSYGRPNTGELFFGEGSRLTVL.

The V and J genes are TRBV5-1 and TRBJ2-7; the D is unclear. Trimming took off 0 bases at V and 7 bases at J, with 5 bases between the two ends. The CDR3 spans 11 residues. Per germline, CDR1 SGHRS and CDR2 YFSETQ. CDR3 loop: CASSLANEQYF. CDR3 coding DNA: TGCGCCAGCAGCTTGGCCAATGAGCAGTACTTC. Full variable domain (outside the CDR3, taken from reference TRBV5-1 and TRBJ2-7): KAGVTQTPRYLIKTRGQQVTLSCSPISGHRSVSWYQQTPGQGLQFLFEYFSETQRNKGNFPGRFSGRQFSNSRSEMNVSTLELGDSALYLCASSLANEQYFGPGTRLTVT.

The chain has TRBV6-5 and TRBJ2-7; tentative D call: TRBD1 (6 bases). Trimming cost V 7 bases and J 0 bases, with 10 bases left between them. CDR3 length: 13 residues. The germline V gene encodes CDR1 MNHEY and CDR2 SVGAGI. The CDR3, as DNA: TGTGCCAGCAAAGGGGGTGGCTCCTACGAGCAGTACTTC. Translating gives CASKGGGSYEQYF.

The CDR3 reads CASSWIHNTEAFF. The CDR3 DNA reads TGTGCCAGCAGCTGGATACACAACACTGAAGCTTTCTTT. The chain employs TRBV7-2 and TRBJ1-1, with unresolved D. Germline loops: CDR1 SGHTA, CDR2 FQGNSA. The V end was cut by 4 bases, the J end by 2 bases, with 8 bases between. CDR3 length equals 13 residues.

The chain joins TRBV18 to TRBJ1-1; no reliable D call. V lost 3 bases to trimming and J lost 3 bases, with 14 bases between them. Germline lookup yields CDR1 KGHSH and CDR2 LQKENI. The CDR3 sequence is 15 residues long. CDR3 sequence (DNA): TGTGCCAGCTCACCGGCGGCAGGTGGGGACACTGAAGCTTTCTTT. It specifies CASSPAAGGDTEAFF.

The rearrangement joins TRBV3-1 (or the pseudogene TRBV3-2) to TRBJ2-7; D gene uncertain. The CDR3 spans 14 residues. Germline CDR1 is LGHDT and CDR2 is YNNKEL (reference sequence). V lost 3 bases and J lost 2, with 11 bases in between. This chain's CDR3 is CASSHAALPYEQYF. DNA of the CDR3: TGTGCCAGCAGCCACGCCGCTCTACCCTACGAGCAGTACTTC.

The chain combines TRBV3-1 (or the pseudogene TRBV3-2) with TRBJ1-4; D may be TRBD1 (6 bases). Trimming removed 4 bases at V and 5 bases at J, with 17 bases between. The V gene's germline CDR1 is LGHDT and CDR2 YNNKEL (reference sequence). The CDR3 totals 16 residues. In DNA, the CDR3 is TGTGCCAGCAGCCCAAGGGGCCGAGGGGGAAATGAAAAACTGTTTTTT. It yields the protein CASSPRGRGGNEKLFF.

The table lists this clone with a few counts. The chain uses TRBV6-2 or TRBV6-3 and TRBJ2-5; possibly TRBD2 for D (6 bases). CDR3 length equals 17 residues. Trimming took off 3 bases at V and 2 bases at J, with 19 bases between the two ends. Germline V gives CDR1 MNHEY, CDR2 SVGEGT. The CDR3 bases are TGTGCCAGCAGTTATGGTCCTATTGCGGGGCAGCAAGAGACCCAGTACTTC. Its protein is CASSYGPIAGQQETQYF.

This clone was observed many times. The rearrangement joins TRBV2 to TRBJ1-1; D gene ambiguous. CDR3 length: 14 residues. The V end lost 4 bases, the J end lost 5 bases, and 14 bases lay between the germline ends. The germline V gene has CDR1 SNHLY and CDR2 FYNNEI. The DNA of the CDR3 is TGTGCCAGCAGTGCCTTAGGGTCAGGTACTGAAGCTTTCTTT. Translation: CASSALGSGTEAFF.

The chain has TRBV19 and TRBJ2-7; a possible D gene is TRBD2 (6 bases). Germline V lookup: CDR1 LNHDA, CDR2 SQIVND (reference sequence). This CDR3 region has 13 residues. Trimming took 8 bases from V and 6 from J, leaving 17 bases between them. CDR3 DNA: TGTGCCAGTCGTCTCGGGGGAGCAGCCGAGCAGTACTTC. Its translation is CASRLGGAAEQYF.

The chain has TRBV14 and TRBJ2-1; no clear D gene. This CDR3 has 14 amino acids. Trimming pared 1 base from V and 7 bases from J, leaving 11 bases between. The germline V gene encodes CDR1 SGHDN and CDR2 FVKESK. CDR3 loop: CASSQVFWGNEQFF. The CDR3 DNA is TGTGCCAGCAGCCAAGTATTCTGGGGAAATGAGCAGTTCTTC.

The J gene is TRBJ2-5, the V gene TRBV27, with D perhaps assigned TRBD1 or TRBD2 (5 bases each). V was cut by 2 bases and J by 7 bases, with 11 bases left in between. Germline CDR1 reads MNHEY; CDR2 reads SMNVEV (reference sequence). The CDR3 has 13 amino acids. CDR3 sequence: CASSLAGTGTQYF. The CDR3 bases are TGTGCCAGCAGTTTAGCAGGGACGGGGACCCAGTACTTC.